This TCR beta chain was captured by sequencing in a study of CD8 T cells in Susac syndrome (dated by TCRdb to about 2019). Describing the broader study: Whether CD8+ T cell activation and differentiation in Susac syndrome was antigen driven was tested using repertoire sequencing. Clonality of the CD8+ T cell repertoire was compared between about a dozen healthy donors, about 14 Susac syndrome patients and some 15 multiple sclerosis patients.

Note on this clonotype: It has no known antigen specificity. The record has no base qualities; no much larger clone is one base away.

RNA was extracted using the RNeasy kit, and roughly 0.5 to 1 ug of the RNA was reverse transcribed with random hexamers. The immunoSEQ multiplex PCR assay, covering 54 Vbeta and 13 Jbeta segments, was used to amplify TCR beta CDR3 regions. To correct PCR amplification bias, a synthetic template baseline was used for both primer optimization and computational correction. As for how the authors treated the data: Reads were annotated to V, D and J genes according to IMGT and were analyzed with immunoSEQ Analyzer, with only productive sequences retained. To calculate clonality, Shannon entropy was normalized by log2 of the number of productive unique sequences and then subtracted from one. Public and private clones were assessed among the 100 most prevalent clones of each patient and control. Clones were defined as Susac-specific if absent from the healthy and MS cohorts, from 1052 published viral clones and from other ImmuneACCESS disease sequences. TCRdb's own reprocessing of the public reads used fastp at Q25 and MiXCR and kept productive beta chains. Each CDR3 protein appears once, grouped with its most common genes and DNA. What appears here as the V and J calls and clone size reflects TCRdb's work, not the paper's. In this sample the table shows about 400,000 distinct CDR3 sequences, 85% of which occur a single time. Of the sample, under 0.15% is held by the ten largest clones.

High-throughput TCR beta sequencing profiled peripheral blood CD8+ and CD4+ T cells from healthy donors, Susac syndrome patients and multiple sclerosis patients. Treatment-naive patients with stable or active relapsing-remitting disease fulfilling revised McDonald criteria were used as multiple sclerosis controls. Bulk CD8+ and CD4+ T cells were purified by magnetic negative isolation, whereas CD8+ TEMRA cells were enriched by FACS. Blood was drawn into EDTA tubes, processed within 24 hours, and PBMCs were isolated by density gradient centrifugation. PBMCs intended for TCR sequencing were cryopreserved in liquid nitrogen and thawed later in a water bath at 37 degrees C. The sorted or isolated CD4+, CD8+ and CD8+ TEMRA cells reached a purity of at least 90%. Inclusive of the bounding cysteine and phenylalanine, the CDR3 is 18 residues long. Only the CDR3 portion is preserved as DNA: 54 bases, with reading frame beginning at the first base. At the junction V is shortened by 3 bases and J by 1 base; bases outside the gene matches: 7. CDR1 and CDR2 (MGHRA, YSYEKL) derive from the germline V gene.

What the authors observed across the whole study: The number of individuals in the TCR sequencing and HLA analysis was acknowledged as relatively small.

The receptor's source is a human donor with multiple sclerosis. In this chain, TRBV4-1 is recombined with TRBJ2-6; 9 bases in the junction line up with TRBD1. Sequencing was done on a sample of CD8+ T cells from PBMCs. The CDR3 amino acid sequence is: CASSHQTGGTSGANVLTF. In nucleotides, the sequence is TGCGCCAGCAGCCACCAGACAGGGGGAACTTCTGGGGCCAACGTCCTGACTTTC.